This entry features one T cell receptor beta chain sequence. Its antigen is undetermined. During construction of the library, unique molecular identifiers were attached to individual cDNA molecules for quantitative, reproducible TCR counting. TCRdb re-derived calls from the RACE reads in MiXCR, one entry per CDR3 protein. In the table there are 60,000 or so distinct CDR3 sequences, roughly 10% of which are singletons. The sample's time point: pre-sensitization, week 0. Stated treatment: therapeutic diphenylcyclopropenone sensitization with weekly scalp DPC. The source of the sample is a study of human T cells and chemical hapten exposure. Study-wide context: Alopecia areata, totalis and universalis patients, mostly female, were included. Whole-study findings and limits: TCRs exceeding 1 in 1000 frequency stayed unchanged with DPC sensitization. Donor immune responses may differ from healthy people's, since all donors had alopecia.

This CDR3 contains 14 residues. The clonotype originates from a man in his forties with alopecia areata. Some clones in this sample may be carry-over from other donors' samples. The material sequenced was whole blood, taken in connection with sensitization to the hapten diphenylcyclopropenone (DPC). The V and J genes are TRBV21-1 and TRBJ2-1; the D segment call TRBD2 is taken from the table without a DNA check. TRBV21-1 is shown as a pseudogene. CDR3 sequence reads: CASIRGALSNEQFF. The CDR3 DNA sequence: TGTGCCAGCATCCGCGGGGCCCTTTCCAATGAGCAGTTCTTC.